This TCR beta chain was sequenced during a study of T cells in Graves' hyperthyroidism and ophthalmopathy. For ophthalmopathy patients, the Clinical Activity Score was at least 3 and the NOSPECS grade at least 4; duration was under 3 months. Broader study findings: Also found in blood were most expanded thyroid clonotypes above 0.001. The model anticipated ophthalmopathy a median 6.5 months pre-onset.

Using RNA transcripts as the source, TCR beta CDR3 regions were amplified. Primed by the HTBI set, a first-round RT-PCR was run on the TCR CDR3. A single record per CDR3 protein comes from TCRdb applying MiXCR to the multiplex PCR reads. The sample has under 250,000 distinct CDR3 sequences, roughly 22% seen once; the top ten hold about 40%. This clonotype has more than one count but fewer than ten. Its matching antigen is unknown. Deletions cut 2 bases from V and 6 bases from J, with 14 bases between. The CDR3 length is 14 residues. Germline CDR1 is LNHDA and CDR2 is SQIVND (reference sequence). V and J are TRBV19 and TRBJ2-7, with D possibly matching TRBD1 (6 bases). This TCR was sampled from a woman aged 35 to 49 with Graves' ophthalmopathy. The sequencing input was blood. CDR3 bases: TGTGCCAGTAGTATATCAGGGGTGGTTGGCGAGCAGTACTTC. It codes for CASSISGVVGEQYF.